This passage covers 29 T cell receptor beta chains from one sample sequenced in a study of human T cells and chemical hapten exposure. Using its own MiXCR run on the RACE reads, TCRdb lists one record per CDR3 protein. The sample yields under 200,000 distinct CDR3 sequences, 25% to 35% seen once. Time point of the sample: patch test 3, about 24 weeks after DPC sensitization. Treatment denoted: therapeutic diphenylcyclopropenone sensitization with weekly scalp DPC. The sequencing used whole blood, collected in connection with sensitization to the hapten diphenylcyclopropenone (DPC). These receptors were collected from a woman aged 18 to 35 with alopecia areata. Some clones in this sample may be carry-over from other donors' samples.

This clonotype was counted only a few times. The genes are TRBV29-1 and TRBJ1-2; D is uncertain. This CDR3 comprises 12 residues. CDR1 is SQVTM and CDR2 is ANQGSEA in the germline V gene. Between the trimmed V and J ends, which lost 5 bases and 5 bases, there was a span of 12 bases. The CDR3 loop is CSVKHRTYGYTF. Here the CDR3 DNA reads TGCAGCGTTAAACACAGAACTTATGGCTACACCTTC.

This chain joins TRBV7-2 and TRBJ1-1, with a possible D match to TRBD1 (5 bases). Germline CDR1 reads SGHTA; CDR2 reads FQGNSA. The CDR3 consists of 14 residues. Trimming pared 5 bases from V and 5 bases from J, leaving 15 bases between. Written as DNA, the CDR3 is TGTGCCAGCAGCCGGGACGGTGGAGGGACTGAAGCTTTCTTT. It yields the protein CASSRDGGGTEAFF.

This chain joins TRBV4-1 and TRBJ1-1; D unresolved. The CDR3 is 15 residues long. Trimming removed 0 bases from V and 2 bases from J, with 10 bases in between. The germline gives CDR1 MGHRA, CDR2 YSYEKL. CDR3 in amino acids: CASSQDRYGNTEAFF. The CDR3 DNA sequence: TGCGCCAGCAGCCAAGACCGGTACGGAAACACTGAAGCTTTCTTT.

This sequence joins TRBV9 and TRBJ2-1; D not resolved. Trimming left V 4 bases short and J 5 bases short, with 13 bases between. The CDR3 sequence is 14 residues long. In germline, CDR1 is SGDLS, CDR2 YYNGEE. Here the CDR3 reads CASSPLSTHNEQFF. CDR3 sequence (DNA): TGTGCCAGCAGCCCCCTCTCTACTCACAATGAGCAGTTCTTC.

Details on this clonotype: Here the CDR3 omits its conserved ending phenylalanine or tryptophan, so a read error is the likely source. This chain joins TRBV11-1 and TRBJ2-7; 9 bases map to TRBD1. CDR1 and CDR2 (germline): SGHAT, FQDESV (reference sequence). The CDR3 extends over 15 amino acids. V trimming: 3 bases; J trimming: 4 bases; junction bases outside the gene matches: 7. CDR3 coding DNA: TGTGCCAGCAGCTTTGCCGGGACAGGGATTTACGAGCAGTACTTG. Amino acid sequence: CASSFAGTGIYEQYL.

This chain joins TRBV5-6 and TRBJ1-1; TRBD1 matches at 8 bases. The length of the CDR3 is 16 residues. The J segment lost 0 bases and the V segment lost 4 bases, leaving 8 bases of the junction unmatched. Germline CDR1 and CDR2: SGHDT and YYEEEE. The CDR3 here is CASSLGTGTMNTEAFF. The CDR3 DNA sequence: TGTGCCAGCAGCCTGGGGACAGGTACTATGAACACTGAAGCTTTCTTT.

This clonotype turned up a few times. The chain is built from TRBV11-1 and TRBJ1-2; 8 bases line up with TRBD1. Germline CDR1 SGHAT, CDR2 FQDESV (reference sequence). This CDR3 has 15 amino acids. V dropped 5 bases and J dropped 0; count of bases not matched to a gene: 5. The CDR3 spells CASSVDRGANYGYTF. In DNA form, the CDR3 reads TGTGCCAGCAGCGTCGACAGGGGAGCTAACTATGGCTACACCTTC.

The CDR3 DNA sequence: TGTGCCAGCAGTTTACTGGGGGGGCAAAACATTCAGTACTTC. This codes for CASSLLGGQNIQYF. The chain is built from TRBV27 and TRBJ2-4; weak D call: TRBD2 (7 bases). The length of the CDR3 is 14 residues. V lost 2 bases to trimming and J lost 5 bases, with 10 bases between them. Germline CDR1 reads MNHEY; CDR2 reads SMNVEV (reference sequence).

This clonotype appeared a few times. In nucleotides, the CDR3 is TGCGCCAGCAGCTTGTCCGGGACAGTAGTCCCAGATACGCAGTATTTT. Protein: CASSLSGTVVPDTQYF. The chain links TRBV5-1 to TRBJ2-3; 7 bases map to TRBD1. CDR3 length: 16 residues. J gave up 4 bases and V 1 base, and 9 bases lay outside the gene matches. The germline V gene has CDR1 SGHRS and CDR2 YFSETQ.

A few counts support this clonotype. This rearrangement joins TRBV4-1 to TRBJ2-1, with D unresolved. The germline V gene has CDR1 MGHRA and CDR2 YSYEKL. CDR3 size: 13 residues. Trimming removed 1 base at V and 5 bases at J, with 6 bases between. The CDR3 DNA sequence: TGCGCCAGCAGCCAAGGGGTACACAATGAGCAGTTCTTC. Translation: CASSQGVHNEQFF.

V usage is TRBV4-1 and J usage is TRBJ2-6; unclear D gene. V dropped 1 base and J dropped 4 bases, with 14 bases sitting between them. From germline, CDR1 is MGHRA and CDR2 YSYEKL. The CDR3 spans 17 residues. This CDR3 reads CASSQVTQRKGANVLTF. CDR3 coding DNA: TGCGCCAGCAGCCAAGTTACACAAAGGAAAGGGGCCAACGTCCTGACTTTC.

This clonotype was recorded a few times. The chain links TRBV6-2 or TRBV6-3 to TRBJ2-7; the D gene is possibly TRBD1 (7 bases). CDR3 size: 13 residues. The germline CDR1 and CDR2 sequences are MNHEY and SVGEGT. The V gene lost 1 base and the J gene lost 6 bases, with 10 bases spanning the gap. Here the CDR3 DNA reads TGTGCCAGCAGTTACTACCAGGGGGGCGAGCAGTACTTC. The encoded protein is CASSYYQGGEQYF.

This chain uses TRBV20-1 with TRBJ1-6; TRBD1 might be the D (5 bases). With 3 bases removed from V and 5 bases from J, the gap between germline ends came to 14 bases. The CDR3 is 15 amino acids. Per germline, CDR1 DFQATT and CDR2 SNEGSKA (reference sequence). The CDR3 region is CSARDRGRNNSPLHF. CDR3 nucleotide sequence: TGCAGTGCTAGGGACCGGGGGAGGAATAATTCACCCCTCCACTTT.

This clonotype appeared a few times. The CDR3 DNA reads as TGCAGCGTTGAACAGGGAGGAAAACTGTTTTTT. Translating gives CSVEQGGKLFF. The rearrangement joins TRBV29-1 to TRBJ1-4, with D possibly matching TRBD1 (5 bases). The germline gives CDR1 SQVTM, CDR2 ANQGSEA. Trimming cost V 2 bases and J 10 bases, with 8 bases left between them. CDR3 length: 11 amino acids. The variable domain in full, with the rest retrieved from reference TRBV29-1 and TRBJ1-4, is SAVISQKPSRDICQRGTSLTIQCQVDSQVTMMFWYRQQPGQSLTLIATANQGSEATYESGFVIDKFPISRPNLTFSTLTVSNMSPEDSSIYLCSVEQGGKLFFGSGTQLSVL.

The chain combines TRBV6-1 with TRBJ2-7; 8 bases map to TRBD1. This CDR3 has 15 residues. The junction had 10 bases not matched to a gene; V was cut back by 7 bases and J by 2 bases. Germline CDR1 MNHNS, CDR2 SASEGT. CDR3 bases: TGTGCCAGCAACAGACAGGGGATTCGGACCTACGAGCAGTACTTC. Encoded protein: CASNRQGIRTYEQYF.

V usage is TRBV5-1 and J usage is TRBJ1-6; D unclear. The CDR3 has 16 amino acids. V lost 4 bases and J lost 5, with 16 bases in between. Germline-derived CDR1 and CDR2 are SGHRS and YFSETQ. The chain's CDR3 is CASSPGRGGHNSPLHF. CDR3 nucleotides: TGCGCCAGCAGCCCGGGAAGAGGCGGACATAATTCACCCCTCCACTTT.

A few counts support this clonotype. The V gene is TRBV5-6, the J gene TRBJ2-3, with D possibly being TRBD2 (6 bases). CDR1 SGHDT and CDR2 YYEEEE come from the germline V gene. V gave up 1 base and J gave up 3 bases, with 12 bases separating them. The CDR3 is 15 amino acids. The CDR3 loop reads CASSLYVGGTDTQYF. The DNA of the CDR3 is TGTGCCAGCAGCTTGTATGTGGGAGGAACAGATACGCAGTATTTT.

This clonotype was counted a few times. The chain links TRBV20-1 to TRBJ2-2; 10 bases fit TRBD2. Germline V CDR1 and CDR2: DFQATT, SNEGSKA (reference sequence). The V gene end was trimmed by 6 bases and the J gene end by 3 bases; junction bases not matched to a gene: 4. CDR3 length: 14 residues. The CDR3 DNA follows: TGCAGTGCCCGAGCGGGAGGGGACACCGGGGAGCTGTTTTTT. This translates into CSARAGGDTGELFF.

V is TRBV20-1 and J is TRBJ1-2, with unresolved D. CDR1 is DFQATT, CDR2 SNEGSKA, per germline (reference sequence). This CDR3 region has 11 residues. The V gene lost 7 bases and the J gene lost 7 bases, with 13 bases spanning the gap. The CDR3 region is CSVRPAGGYTF. The DNA for the CDR3 is TGCAGTGTTCGCCCAGCCGGTGGCTACACCTTC.

This clonotype was seen a handful of times. The V call is TRBV7-9, the J call TRBJ2-3; TRBD1 matches at 8 bases. Germline assignment: CDR1 SEHNR and CDR2 FQNEAQ (reference sequence). CDR3 length: 15 amino acids. V shed 2 bases, J shed 1 base, and the junction held 2 bases outside the gene matches. The CDR3 is CASSLQGAGTDTQYF. As DNA, the CDR3 is TGTGCCAGCAGCTTACAGGGGGCTGGCACAGATACGCAGTATTTT. The full variable domain, its missing parts supplied by reference TRBV7-9 and TRBJ2-3, is DTGVSQNPRHKITKRGQNVTFRCDPISEHNRLYWYRQTLGQGPEFLTYFQNEAQLEKSRLLSDRFSAERPKGSFSTLEIQRTEQGDSAMYLCASSLQGAGTDTQYFGPGTRLTVL.

The chain combines TRBV5-1 with TRBJ1-2; possibly TRBD1 for D (6 bases). CDR3 length: 17 amino acids. Germline CDR1 is SGHRS and CDR2 is YFSETQ. Trimming removed 0 bases from V and 2 bases from J, with 17 bases in between. Here the CDR3 DNA reads TGCGCCAGCAGCTTGGGGTATTCGGGTGGACAGAACTATGGCTACACCTTC. Translation gives CASSLGYSGGQNYGYTF.

The J gene is TRBJ2-1, the V gene TRBV11-2; the D call may be TRBD1 or TRBD2 (5 bases each). The germline V and J ends were trimmed by 1 base and 7 bases, with 11 bases remaining between them. Germline V lookup: CDR1 SGHAT, CDR2 FQNNGV. This CDR3 is 14 amino acids long. CDR3 protein: CASSLAWGGNEQFF. CDR3 bases: TGTGCCAGCAGCTTAGCATGGGGCGGGAATGAGCAGTTCTTC. Full variable domain (remainder filled in from reference TRBV11-2 and TRBJ2-1): EAGVAQSPRYKIIEKRQSVAFWCNPISGHATLYWYQQILGQGPKLLIQFQNNGVVDDSQLPKDRFSAERLKGVDSTLKIQPAKLEDSAVYLCASSLAWGGNEQFFGPGTRLTVL.

The table lists this clonotype with a few counts. CDR3 sequence: CSARGISLAGAGEQFF. Written as DNA, the CDR3 is TGCAGTGCTAGAGGAATTTCCCTAGCGGGAGCGGGTGAGCAGTTCTTC. The V gene is TRBV20-1, the J gene TRBJ2-1; 10 nucleotides agree with TRBD2. Germline V lookup: CDR1 DFQATT, CDR2 SNEGSKA (reference sequence). This CDR3 region has 16 residues. With 1 base clipped from V and 9 bases from J, the junction kept 12 bases outside the gene matches.

The chain has TRBV27 and TRBJ2-7; 7 bases align to TRBD2. Germline V gives CDR1 MNHEY, CDR2 SMNVEV (reference sequence). The CDR3 has 15 residues. Trimming removed 2 bases from V and 2 bases from J; junction bases left unmatched: 6. In DNA form, the CDR3 reads TGTGCCAGCAGTTTAGCAGCGGGATTCCCCTACGAGCAGTACTTC. Translating gives CASSLAAGFPYEQYF.

The chain recombines TRBV29-1 with TRBJ2-5; no clear D. Germline V gene lookup returns CDR1 SQVTM and CDR2 ANQGSEA. V was clipped by 1 base and J by 5 bases, with 8 bases between them. The CDR3 length is 12 residues. The CDR3 region has the DNA TGCAGCGTTGAAGGGGCTTCCGAGACCCAGTACTTC. This codes for CSVEGASETQYF.

This clonotype was picked up a small number of times. The genes are TRBV7-9 and TRBJ1-1, with D possibly being TRBD1 (6 bases). The CDR3 sequence is 14 residues long. V lost 4 bases and J 1 base, leaving 10 bases between the germline ends. In germline, CDR1 is SEHNR, CDR2 FQNEAQ (reference sequence). The CDR3 loop reads CASSSTGRNTEAFF. The CDR3 nucleotides are TGTGCCAGCAGCTCGACAGGAAGGAACACTGAAGCTTTCTTT.

This clonotype has ten or more counts. This chain links TRBV28 with TRBJ2-1; TRBD2 matches at 8 bases. The CDR3 has 15 residues. Germline lookup yields CDR1 MDHEN and CDR2 SYDVKM. With V trimmed by 5 bases and J by 6 bases, 9 bases remained unmatched. Here the CDR3 DNA reads TGTGCCAGCAGTCCGAAGGCGGGGGGACTCAATGAGCAGTTCTTC. Its translation is CASSPKAGGLNEQFF. The variable domain in full, completed from reference TRBV28 and TRBJ2-1, reads DVKVTQSSRYLVKRTGEKVFLECVQDMDHENMFWYRQDPGLGLRLIYFSYDVKMKEKGDIPEGYSVSREKKERFSLILESASTNQTSMYLCASSPKAGGLNEQFFGPGTRLTVL.

The V gene is TRBV5-6, the J gene TRBJ2-3, with 10 positions matching TRBD2. After removal of 5 bases from V and 7 bases from J, the junction contained 10 bases not matched to a gene. Looked up from germline, CDR1 is SGHDT and CDR2 is YYEEEE. This CDR3 comprises 15 residues. The CDR3 spells CASSPKREGPYTQYF. CDR3 in DNA: TGTGCCAGCAGTCCGAAGCGGGAGGGCCCCTATACGCAGTATTTT.

CDR3 in DNA: TGCAGTGCCAGGATCTTGGGACAGGGGGCGGGTAGGTCCTACGAGCAGTACTTC. Translation: CSARILGQGAGRSYEQYF. This chain uses TRBV20-1 with TRBJ2-7; TRBD1 agrees at 12 bases. V lost 6 bases, J lost 1 base, and 16 bases stayed unmatched. CDR3 length: 18 residues. In germline, CDR1 is DFQATT, CDR2 SNEGSKA (reference sequence).